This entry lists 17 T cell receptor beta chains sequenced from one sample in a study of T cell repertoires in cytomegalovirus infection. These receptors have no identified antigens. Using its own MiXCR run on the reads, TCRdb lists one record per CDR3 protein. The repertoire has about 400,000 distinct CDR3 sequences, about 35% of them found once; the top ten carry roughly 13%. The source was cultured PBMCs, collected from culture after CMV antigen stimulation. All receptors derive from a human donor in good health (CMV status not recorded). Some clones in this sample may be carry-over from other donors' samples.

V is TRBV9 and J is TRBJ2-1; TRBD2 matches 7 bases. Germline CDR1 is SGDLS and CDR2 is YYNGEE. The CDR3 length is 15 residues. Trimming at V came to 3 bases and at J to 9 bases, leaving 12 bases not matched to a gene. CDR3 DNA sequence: TGTGCCAGCAGCGAGGGCGGGAGAGACTACGGTGAGCAGTTCTTC. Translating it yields CASSEGGRDYGEQFF.

The CDR3 sequence: CASSPRVPQPKEKLFF. The CDR3 coding sequence is TGTGCCAGTAGTCCTCGGGTGCCCCAACCCAAGGAAAAACTGTTTTTT. The chain recombines TRBV19 with TRBJ1-4; D ambiguous. V was clipped by 5 bases and J by 8 bases, with 21 bases between them. CDR3 length equals 16 residues. Per the germline V gene, CDR1 is LNHDA and CDR2 is SQIVND (reference sequence).

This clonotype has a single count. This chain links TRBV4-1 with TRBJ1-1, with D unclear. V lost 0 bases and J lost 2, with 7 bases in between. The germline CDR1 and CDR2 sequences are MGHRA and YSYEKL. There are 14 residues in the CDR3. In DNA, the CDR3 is TGCGCCAGCAGCCAAGAAGCGCTTAACACTGAAGCTTTCTTT. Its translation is CASSQEALNTEAFF.

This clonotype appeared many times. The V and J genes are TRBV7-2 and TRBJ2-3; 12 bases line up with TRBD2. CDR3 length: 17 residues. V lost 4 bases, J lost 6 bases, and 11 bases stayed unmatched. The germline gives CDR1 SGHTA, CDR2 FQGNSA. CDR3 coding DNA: TGTGCCAGCAGCTCGATTCTAGCGGGAGGGCCGGTGGATACGCAGTATTTT. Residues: CASSSILAGGPVDTQYF.

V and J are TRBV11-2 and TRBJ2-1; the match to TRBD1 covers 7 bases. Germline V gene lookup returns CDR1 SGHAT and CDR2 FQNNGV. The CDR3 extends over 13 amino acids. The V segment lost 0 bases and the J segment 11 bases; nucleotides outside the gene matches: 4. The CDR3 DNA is TGTGCCAGCAGCTTAGATACAGGGGTTAAGCAGTTCTTC. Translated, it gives CASSLDTGVKQFF.

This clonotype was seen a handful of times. The CDR3 nucleotides are TGTGCCAGCAGTTTGCGGGGTGTTGGAGAGACCCAGTACTTC. As protein: CASSLRGVGETQYF. The V gene is TRBV25-1, the J gene TRBJ2-5; a possible D gene is TRBD2 (6 bases). Germline lookup yields CDR1 MGHDK and CDR2 SYGVNS. The CDR3 runs to 14 residues. V dropped 5 bases and J dropped 4 bases, with 14 bases sitting between them.

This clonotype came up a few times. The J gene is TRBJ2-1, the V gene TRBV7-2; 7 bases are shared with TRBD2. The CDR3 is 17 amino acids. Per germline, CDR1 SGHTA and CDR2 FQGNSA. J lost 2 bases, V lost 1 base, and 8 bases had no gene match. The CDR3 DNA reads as TGTGCCAGCAGCTTAGTTCCAGCGGGAAGAACCTACAATGAGCAGTTCTTC. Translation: CASSLVPAGRTYNEQFF.

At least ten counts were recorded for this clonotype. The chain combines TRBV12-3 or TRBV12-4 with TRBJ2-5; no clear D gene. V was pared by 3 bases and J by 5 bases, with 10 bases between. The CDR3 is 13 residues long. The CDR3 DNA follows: TGTGCCAGCAGTTTCGTCCAACCTGAGACCCAGTACTTC. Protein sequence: CASSFVQPETQYF.

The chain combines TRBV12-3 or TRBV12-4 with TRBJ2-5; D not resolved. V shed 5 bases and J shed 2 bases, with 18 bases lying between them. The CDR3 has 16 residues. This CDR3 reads CASSGFGVRRQETQYF. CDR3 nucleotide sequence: TGTGCCAGCAGTGGCTTTGGTGTTAGAAGACAAGAGACCCAGTACTTC.

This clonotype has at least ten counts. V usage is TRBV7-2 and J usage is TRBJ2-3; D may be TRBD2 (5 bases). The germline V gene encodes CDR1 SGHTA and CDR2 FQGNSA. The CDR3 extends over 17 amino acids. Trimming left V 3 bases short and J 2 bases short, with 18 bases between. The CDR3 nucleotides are TGTGCCAGCAGCTTCCTCCCGCTCAGCGGTCACACAGATACGCAGTATTTT. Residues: CASSFLPLSGHTDTQYF. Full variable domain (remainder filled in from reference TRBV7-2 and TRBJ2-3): GAGVSQSPSNKVTEKGKDVELRCDPISGHTALYWYRQSLGQGLEFLIYFQGNSAPDKSGLPSDRFSAERTGGSVSTLTIQRTQQEDSAVYLCASSFLPLSGHTDTQYFGPGTRLTVL.

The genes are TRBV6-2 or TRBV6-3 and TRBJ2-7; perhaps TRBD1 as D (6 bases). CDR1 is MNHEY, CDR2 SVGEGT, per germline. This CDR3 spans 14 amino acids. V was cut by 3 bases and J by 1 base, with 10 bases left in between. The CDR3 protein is CASSYYRESYEQYV. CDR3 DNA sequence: TGTGCCAGCAGTTATTACAGGGAATCCTACGAGCAGTACGTC.

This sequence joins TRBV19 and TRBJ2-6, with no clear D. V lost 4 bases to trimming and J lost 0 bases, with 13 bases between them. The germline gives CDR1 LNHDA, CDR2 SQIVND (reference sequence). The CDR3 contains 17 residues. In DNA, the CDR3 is TGTGCCAGTAGTACCCCCCTAGGTGTCTCTGGGGCCAACGTCCTGACTTTC. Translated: CASSTPLGVSGANVLTF.

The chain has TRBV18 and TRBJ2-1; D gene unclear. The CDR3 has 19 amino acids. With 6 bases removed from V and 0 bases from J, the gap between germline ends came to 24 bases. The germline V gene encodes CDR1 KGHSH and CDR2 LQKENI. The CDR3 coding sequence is TGTGCCAGCTCGCCTACTTTCGCAGAAGAAACGAGCTCCTACAATGAGCAGTTCTTC. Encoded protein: CASSPTFAEETSSYNEQFF.

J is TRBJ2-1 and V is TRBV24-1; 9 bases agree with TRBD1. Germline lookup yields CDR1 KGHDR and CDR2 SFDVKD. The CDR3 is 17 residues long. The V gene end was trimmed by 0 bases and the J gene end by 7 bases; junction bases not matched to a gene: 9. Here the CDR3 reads CATSDLKRGQGINEQFF. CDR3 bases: TGTGCCACCAGTGATTTGAAGCGAGGACAGGGGATTAATGAGCAGTTCTTC.

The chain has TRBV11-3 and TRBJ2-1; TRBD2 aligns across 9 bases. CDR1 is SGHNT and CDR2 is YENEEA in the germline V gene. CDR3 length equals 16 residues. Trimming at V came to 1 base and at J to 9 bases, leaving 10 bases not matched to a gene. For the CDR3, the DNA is TGTGCCAGCAGCTTAGTCGGGTCTAGCGGGAACGGTGAGCAGTTCTTC. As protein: CASSLVGSSGNGEQFF.

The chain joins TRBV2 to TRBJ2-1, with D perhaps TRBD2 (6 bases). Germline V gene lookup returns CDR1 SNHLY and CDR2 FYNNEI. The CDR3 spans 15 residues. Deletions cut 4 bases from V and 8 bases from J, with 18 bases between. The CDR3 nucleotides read TGTGCCAGCAGTGTGACTAGTCGGGGGAAGCATGAGCAGTTCTTC. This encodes CASSVTSRGKHEQFF.

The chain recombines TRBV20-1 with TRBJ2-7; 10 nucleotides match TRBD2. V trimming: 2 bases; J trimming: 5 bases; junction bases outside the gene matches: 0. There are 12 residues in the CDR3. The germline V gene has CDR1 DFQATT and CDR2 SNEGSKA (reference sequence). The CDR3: CSARLAGDEQYF. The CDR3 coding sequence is TGCAGTGCTAGACTAGCGGGAGACGAGCAGTACTTC.